This T cell receptor (beta chain) is drawn from a study of shared clonotypes between healthy human individuals. Looking at the study overall: Every donor yielded three CD4 naive, three CD4 memory, two CD8 naive and one CD8 memory plate. Whole-study results and caveats: Naive subsets generally had larger estimated richness than memory subsets.

The assay was run at deep level. Generated by immunoSEQ multiplex PCR, the TCRdb table keeps only in-frame clones and is missing some. Among nearly 1,000,000 clones, approximately 80% were seen once, and the ten largest hold roughly 1.5%. Subsets obtained from CD4+ cells comprised CD45RA+ naive and CD45RA-negative memory cells. Details on this clone: The antigen is not known.

Sequenced sample: memory CD4+ T cells sorted from blood. The subset was: CD45RA-negative fraction. This TCR came from a man between 18 and 35 years old in good health.

The CDR3 DNA reads TGCAGTGCTAGCGACGCAGAGACCCAGTACTTC. The encoded protein is CSASDAETQYF. This chain joins TRBV20-1 and TRBJ2-5; D not resolved. CDR1 is DFQATT, CDR2 SNEGSKA, per germline (reference sequence). The CDR3 sequence is 11 residues long. The V and J ends lost 3 bases and 4 bases respectively, with 6 bases between them.